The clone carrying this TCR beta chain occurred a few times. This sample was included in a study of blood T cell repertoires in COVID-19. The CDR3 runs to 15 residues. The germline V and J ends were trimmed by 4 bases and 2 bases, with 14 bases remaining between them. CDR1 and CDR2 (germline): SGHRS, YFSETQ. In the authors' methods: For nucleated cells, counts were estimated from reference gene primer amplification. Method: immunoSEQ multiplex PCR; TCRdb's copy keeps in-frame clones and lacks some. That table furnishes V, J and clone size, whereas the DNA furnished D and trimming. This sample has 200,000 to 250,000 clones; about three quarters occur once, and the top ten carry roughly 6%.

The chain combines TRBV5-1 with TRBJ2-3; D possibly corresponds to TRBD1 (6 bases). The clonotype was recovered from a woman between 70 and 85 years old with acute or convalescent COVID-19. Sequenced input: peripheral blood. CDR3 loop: CASSAYRAPTDTQYF. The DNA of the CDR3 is TGCGCCAGCAGCGCCTACAGGGCCCCCACAGATACGCAGTATTTT.